A selection of T cell receptor beta chains follows, all from one sample in a study of T cells in Graves' hyperthyroidism and ophthalmopathy. TCRdb fed the multiplex PCR reads into MiXCR, producing one record per CDR3 protein. The repertoire consists of around 290,000 distinct CDR3 sequences, with about 13% occurring once and the leading ten covering 7% to 9%. The sequencing input was blood. The receptors originated from a woman in her forties with Graves' hyperthyroidism. The conserved cysteine and the conserved F or W are not part of the CDR3 here. Fields, in order: CDR3 length, J gene, D gene, V gene, CDR3 protein. A D gene is named only where the DNA matches it firmly.

11 | TRBJ2-7 | . | TRBV6-2/TRBV6-3 | ASRPGATYEQY
9 | TRBJ1-3 | . | TRBV28 | ASSFGNTIY
12 | TRBJ2-2 | TRBD1 | TRBV12-3/TRBV12-4 | ASSRDRGTGELF
9 | TRBJ2-3 | TRBD1 | TRBV4-2 | ASSHRDSGY
11 | TRBJ1-5 | . | TRBV6-1 | ASEPTGNQPQH
11 | TRBJ2-7 | . | TRBV30 | AWSRVGSYEQY
16 | TRBJ1-5 | . | TRBV27 | ASSLWGEMGLSNQPQH
13 | TRBJ2-7 | TRBD2 | TRBV28 | ASSTTSGNRYEQY
9 | TRBJ2-5 | . | TRBV28 | AGSGRETQY
10 | TRBJ2-6 | . | TRBV7-9 | ASRDGANVLT
14 | TRBJ2-3 | TRBD2 | TRBV20-1 | SARAGTSGSEDTQY
12 | TRBJ2-1 | . | TRBV27 | ASSFMSSYNEQF
13 | TRBJ1-1 | TRBD1 | TRBV28 | ASSLSGQGSKVAF
11 | TRBJ1-2 | . | TRBV3-1 | ASSPGRIYGYT
13 | TRBJ2-3 | . | TRBV10-3 | AIREDSLNTDTQY
12 | TRBJ2-1 | TRBD2 | TRBV2 | ASSDTGRANEQF
12 | TRBJ1-1 | . | TRBV11-3 | ASSIYTRNTEAF
11 | TRBJ2-3 | . | TRBV7-2 | ASSLDLPGEKY
11 | TRBJ2-5 | . | TRBV30 | AWGDGPQETQY
13 | TRBJ2-5 | TRBD2 | TRBV7-9 | ASSFGRTSGETQY
14 | TRBJ2-2 | . | TRBV20-1 | SAPDPTGYSTGELF
11 | TRBJ2-3 | . | TRBV5-1 | ASSYAGTDTQY
15 | TRBJ1-1 | TRBD1 | TRBV5-8 | ASGRPGQGIVSTEAF
12 | TRBJ1-1 | . | TRBV6-1 | ASTQRVLGTEAF
16 | TRBJ2-1 | TRBD1 | TRBV27 | ASSFPGRGLGRDNEQF
12 | TRBJ1-1 | . | TRBV2 | ASRGTNTNTEAF
15 | TRBJ2-5 | TRBD2 | TRBV19 | ASSSGRWTSEKETQY
12 | TRBJ1-2 | TRBD1 | TRBV28 | ASSPLGQNYGYT
12 | TRBJ2-2 | . | TRBV2 | ASRPLRDTGELF
12 | TRBJ1-2 | . | TRBV5-1 | ASSLGGRDYGYT
14 | TRBJ1-1 | . | TRBV13 | ASSLGRWTVNTEAF
12 | TRBJ1-2 | . | TRBV9 | ASSPPARIYGYT
9 | TRBJ1-4 | . | TRBV18 | ASSVSEKLF
13 | TRBJ1-4 | TRBD1 | TRBV7-9 | ASSAWTGRNEKLF
13 | TRBJ2-1 | TRBD2 | TRBV7-2 | ASSLGGGTYNEQF
10 | TRBJ1-1 | . | TRBV28 | ASSLGVSEAF
11 | TRBJ1-2 | . | TRBV3-1 | ASSQAAAMGYT
14 | TRBJ2-5 | TRBD2 | TRBV11-2 | ASSLEYSGSQETQY
12 | TRBJ2-7 | . | TRBV19 | ASSSVYPPSEQY